This TCR beta chain was sequenced for a study of OX40 agonist ivuxolimab in advanced cancers. Findings and caveats of the study: The CD4+ and CD8+ T cells in the blood had expanded clonally by week 6 at 0.1 to 3.0 mg/kg. Expanded clones tended on average to be more numerous among CD8+ T cells than CD4+.

Data came from immunoSEQ multiplex PCR; TCRdb stores just in-frame clones and leaves some out. The sample has approximately 46,000 clones; around 90% are singletons. CDR1 and CDR2 from the germline V gene are KGHSH and LQKENI. The V end lost 0 bases, the J end lost 0 bases, and 5 bases lay between the germline ends. The CDR3 loop spans 14 amino acids. A remark on this clone: What it recognizes is unknown.

This TCR derives from an adult with an advanced solid tumor such as melanoma, head and neck, liver or kidney cancer. The genes are TRBV18 and TRBJ2-5, with D unclear. The sample consisted of CD4+ or CD8+ T cells sorted from blood, taken in a trial of the OX40 agonist ivuxolimab. In nucleotides, the CDR3 is TGTGCCAGCTCACCACCTGGGTACCAAGAGACCCAGTACTTC. Protein sequence: CASSPPGYQETQYF.